These 17 T cell receptor beta chains share one sample of origin, sequenced in a study of T cells in women clearing cervical HPV infection. Sequencing used immunoSEQ multiplex PCR; TCRdb keeps in-frame clones, though not all of them. The sample is made up of some 39,000 clones, and the top ten hold 5.8% of it. Sequencing was done on a sample of blood buffy coat. These receptors came from a woman between 18 and 75 years old with a cervical HPV16 infection that either progressed to CIN3+ or cleared (not recorded which).

Frequency places this clone as medium-sized. The read ends 3 residues shy of where the CDR3 ends; the end is completed using the germline J gene. The V gene is TRBV29-1, the J gene TRBJ1-5, with D possibly TRBD1 on 5 matching bases. This CDR3 comprises 15 residues. Germline V lookup: CDR1 SQVTM, CDR2 ANQGSEA. Deletions cut 4 bases from V and 1 base from J, with 14 bases between. CDR3 region: CSVATGGGSNQPQHF. The CDR3 DNA, read in part, is TGCAGCGTTGCCACGGGGGGGGGAAGCAATCAGCCC.

Comments on this clone: The read is 3 residues too short to cover the CDR3 end, so that end is filled in from the germline J gene. The genes are TRBV20-1 and TRBJ2-1; 8 bases match TRBD2. V lost 5 bases and J lost 4; bases outside the gene matches: 13. In germline, CDR1 is DFQATT, CDR2 SNEGSKA (reference sequence). The CDR3 totals 16 residues. The sequenced CDR3 bases are TGCAGTGCTCCAAGGACTAGCCGACGCCTTTACAATGAG. It is translated as CSAPRTSRRLYNE. The entire CDR3 protein reads CSAPRTSRRLYNEQFF.

A word on this clone: With the read ending 3 residues before the CDR3 end, the germline J gene is used to fill in that end. The V call is TRBV7-8, the J call TRBJ2-7, with a weak D call TRBD2 (5 bases). In germline, CDR1 is SGHVS, CDR2 FQNEAQ. The CDR3 has 16 amino acids. V lost 6 bases, J lost 6 bases, and 24 bases lay in between. The CDR3 DNA, read in part, is TGTGCCAGCAGATCTACCGTCCCGGGGAAAGTCACCGAG. Protein sequence: CASRSTVPGKVTE. The complete CDR3 reads CASRSTVPGKVTEQYF.

On this clone: The read finishes 3 residues shy of the CDR3 end, and the germline J gene is used to complete it. The chain carries TRBV2 and TRBJ2-3; 12 positions match TRBD2. Germline assignment: CDR1 SNHLY and CDR2 FYNNEI. J gave up 1 base and V 2 bases, and 4 bases lay outside the gene matches. The CDR3 runs to 17 residues. The covered CDR3 bases are TGTGCCAGCAGTGAACTAGCGGGAGGGGGCGGCACAGATACG. Protein sequence: CASSELAGGGGTDT. The whole CDR3 region reads CASSELAGGGGTDTQYF.

A remark on this clone: The CDR3 goes on 3 residues after the read ends, and that part is filled in from the germline J gene. The chain links TRBV2 to TRBJ2-2; 9 bases are a match to TRBD1. CDR3 length equals 15 residues. Per germline, CDR1 SNHLY and CDR2 FYNNEI. The CDR3 is CASSRQGVDNSPLFF. The sequenced part of the CDR3 DNA is TGTGCCAGCAGCCGACAGGGGGTTGATAATTCACCG.

In regard to this clone: The read gets to within 3 residues of the CDR3 end, and the germline J gene fills in the rest. The V gene is TRBV28, the J gene TRBJ2-3, with 8 bases lining up with TRBD1. This CDR3 has 15 residues. Germline CDR1 reads MDHEN; CDR2 reads SYDVKM. The CDR3: CASSAGGQGHQPQYF. The CDR3 bases that were read are TGTGCCAGCAGTGCCGGCGGACAGGGTCATCAGCCG.

Points on this clone: The missing CDR3 end, 3 residues past where the read stops, is filled in from the germline J gene. J is TRBJ2-5 and V is TRBV5-3; 12 nucleotides line up with TRBD2. TRBV5-3 is noted as an ORF with a role that remains uncertain. V lost 0 bases, J lost 4 bases, and 7 bases stayed unmatched. The CDR3 runs to 17 residues. Here the CDR3 reads CARSLAASGRGRETQYF. Partial CDR3 DNA: TGTGCCAGAAGCTTGGCGGCTAGCGGGAGGGGTCGAGAGACC.

In regard to this clone: With the read ending 3 residues before the CDR3 end, the germline J gene is used to fill in that end. The V and J genes are TRBV2 and TRBJ1-5, with 7 nucleotides matching TRBD1. The germline CDR1 and CDR2 sequences are SNHLY and FYNNEI. This CDR3 is 15 amino acids long. V was clipped by 6 bases and J by 5 bases; unmatched bases: 10. The CDR3 loop reads CASRTQGSGYQPQHF. Partial CDR3 DNA: TGTGCCAGCAGGACACAGGGGTCGGGATATCAGCCC.

The CDR3 spells CASNIGLAGGNEQFF. Partial CDR3 DNA: TGTGCCAGTAATATCGGACTAGCGGGAGGCAATGAG. The chain links TRBV19 to TRBJ2-1; 14 nucleotides line up with TRBD2. Sequencing ends 3 residues short of the CDR3 end; the germline J gene provides the rest. Germline V lookup: CDR1 LNHDA, CDR2 SQIVND (reference sequence). This CDR3 spans 15 amino acids. V shed 7 bases and J 6 bases; nucleotides not matched to a gene: 5.

In regard to this clone: The read stops 3 residues short of the end of the CDR3; the missing end is completed from the germline J gene. V and J are TRBV18 and TRBJ2-3; 9 bases map to TRBD1. The CDR3 loop spans 16 amino acids. CDR1 and CDR2 (germline): KGHSH, LQKENI. The part of the CDR3 DNA that was read is TGTGCCAGCTCGAACTACGGGACAGGGCTACAAGAGACG. This encodes CASSNYGTGLQET. The whole CDR3 protein reads CASSNYGTGLQETQYF.

On this clone itself: Read data end 3 residues before the CDR3 end; the end is taken from the germline J gene. The chain recombines TRBV7-9 with TRBJ1-2; D remains unclear. CDR1 is SEHNR and CDR2 is FQNEAQ in the germline V gene (reference sequence). CDR3 length: 15 residues. CDR3 region: CASSLVIALNNDYTF. The DNA read from the CDR3 is TGTGCCAGCAGCTTAGTAATAGCTCTGAACAATGAC.

Comment on this clone: The sequence runs out 3 residues before the end of the CDR3; the remainder is reconstructed from the germline J gene. This sequence joins TRBV29-1 and TRBJ2-7; weak D call: TRBD2 (6 bases). Germline CDR1 is SQVTM and CDR2 is ANQGSEA. V dropped 7 bases and J dropped 0 bases, with 16 bases sitting between them. This CDR3 is built from 14 residues. CDR3 loop: CSALTSPISYEQYF. The part of the CDR3 DNA that was read is TGCAGCGCCCTGACTAGTCCAATCTCCTACGAG.

Comment on this clone: The read finishes 3 residues shy of the CDR3 end, and the germline J gene is used to complete it. The rearrangement links TRBV12-3 or TRBV12-4 to TRBJ2-2; 9 nucleotides agree with TRBD1. Trimming removed 3 bases from V and 2 bases from J; junction bases left unmatched: 4. The CDR3 is made up of 16 amino acids. The sequenced part of the CDR3 DNA is TGTGCCAGCAGTTTCCCGGGACAGGGTAACACCGGGGAG. It encodes CASSFPGQGNTGE. The whole CDR3 protein is CASSFPGQGNTGELFF.

For this clone: The read is 3 residues too short to cover the CDR3 end, so that end is filled in from the germline J gene. V usage is TRBV18 and J usage is TRBJ2-2, with D unresolved. Per the germline V gene, CDR1 is KGHSH and CDR2 is LQKENI. This CDR3 has 15 residues. The part of the CDR3 DNA that was read is TGTGCCAGCTCACTCCAAGGGTATTATAATTCACCG. It encodes CASSLQGYYNSP. The full CDR3 protein reads CASSLQGYYNSPLFF.

In regard to this clone: The read finishes 3 residues shy of the CDR3 end, and the germline J gene is used to complete it. The gene calls are TRBV10-3 and TRBJ2-2; 7 nucleotides match TRBD2. Germline V gene lookup returns CDR1 ENHRY and CDR2 SYGVKD. The CDR3 has 14 residues. This CDR3 reads CATLGGSGANVLFF. The DNA read from the CDR3 is TGTGCCACCCTCGGGGGGTCTGGGGCCAACGTG.

CDR3: CASKTLAGVGTDTQYF. The CDR3 bases that were read are TGTGCCAGCAAAACACTAGCGGGAGTAGGCACAGATACG. V is TRBV2 and J is TRBJ2-3; TRBD2 aligns across 11 bases. The DNA ends 3 residues before the CDR3 does, and the rest of the CDR3 is filled in from the germline J gene. The germline V gene has CDR1 SNHLY and CDR2 FYNNEI. This CDR3 has 16 amino acids. The J segment lost 1 base and the V segment lost 7 bases, leaving 7 bases of the junction unmatched.

Note on this clone: Read data end 3 residues before the CDR3 end; the end is taken from the germline J gene. This rearrangement joins TRBV12-3 or TRBV12-4 to TRBJ2-7, with D perhaps matching TRBD2 (5 bases). Trimming took 2 bases from V and 0 from J, leaving 8 bases between them. The CDR3 extends over 14 amino acids. The CDR3 here is CASSLLAGSYEQYF. The CDR3 DNA, read in part, is TGTGCCAGCAGTTTACTCGCGGGCTCCTACGAG.